This TCR beta chain was sequenced for a study of T cells after yellow fever vaccination. Study in general: When fractions had low cell numbers, they were prepared with SMART-Seq v4 Ultra Low Input. General observations from the study: Clones from primary vaccination mostly reappeared after the booster (approximately 95% CD4, under 90% CD8). Weaker overall was a secondary response that nonetheless peaked faster, on day 5 versus 15.

The CDR3 covers 14 residues. CDR1 MNHEY and CDR2 SVGAGI come from the germline V gene. In regard to this clonotype: Antigen specificity is unknown. The junction shows a germline mismatch at one end, possibly a read error.

TCRdb recomputed calls from the 5' RACE reads with MiXCR, one row per CDR3 protein. Of hundreds of thousands of distinct CDR3 sequences listed, around a sixth are singletons. The clonotype originates from a man younger than 30 who received the YFV17D yellow fever vaccine. This sample comprised PBMCs, obtained before the yellow fever booster vaccination. The genes are TRBV6-5 and TRBJ1-4; a possible D gene is TRBD1 (5 bases). CDR3 nucleotides: TGTGTCAGCACCCTCACAAGGGGAGGTGAAAAACTGTTTTTT. Protein sequence: CVSTLTRGGEKLFF.